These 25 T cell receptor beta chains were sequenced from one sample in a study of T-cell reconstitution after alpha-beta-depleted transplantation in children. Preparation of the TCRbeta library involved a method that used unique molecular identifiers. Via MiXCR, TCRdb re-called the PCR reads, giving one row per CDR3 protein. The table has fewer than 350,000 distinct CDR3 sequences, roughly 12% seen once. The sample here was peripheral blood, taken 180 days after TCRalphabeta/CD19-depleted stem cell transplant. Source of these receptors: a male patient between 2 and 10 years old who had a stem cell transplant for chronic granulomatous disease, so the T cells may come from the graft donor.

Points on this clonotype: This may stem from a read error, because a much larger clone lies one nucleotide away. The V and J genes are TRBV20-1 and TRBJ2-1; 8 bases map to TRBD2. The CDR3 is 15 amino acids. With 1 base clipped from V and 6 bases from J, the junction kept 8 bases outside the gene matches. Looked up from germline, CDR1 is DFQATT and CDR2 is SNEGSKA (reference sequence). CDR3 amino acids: CSARGSGGTPNEQFF. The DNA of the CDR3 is TGCAGTGCTAGAGGATCGGGGGGGACGCCCAATGAGCAGTTCTTC.

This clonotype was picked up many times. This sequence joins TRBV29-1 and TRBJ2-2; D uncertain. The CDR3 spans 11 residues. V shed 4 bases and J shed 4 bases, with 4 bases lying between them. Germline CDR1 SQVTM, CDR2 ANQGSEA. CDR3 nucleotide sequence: TGCAGCGTTGGCCTCACCGGGGAGCTGTTTTTT. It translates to CSVGLTGELFF.

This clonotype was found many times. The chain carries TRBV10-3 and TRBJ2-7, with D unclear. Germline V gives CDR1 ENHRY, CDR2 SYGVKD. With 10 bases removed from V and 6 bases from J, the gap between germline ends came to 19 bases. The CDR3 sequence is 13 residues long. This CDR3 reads CATRRTGNSEQYF. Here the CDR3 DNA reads TGTGCCACCCGGAGAACGGGTAATAGCGAGCAGTACTTC.

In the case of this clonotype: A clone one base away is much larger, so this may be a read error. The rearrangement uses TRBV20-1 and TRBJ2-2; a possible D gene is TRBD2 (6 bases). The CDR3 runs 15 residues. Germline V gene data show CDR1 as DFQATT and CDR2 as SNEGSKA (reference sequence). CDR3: CSARDGISNTGGLFF. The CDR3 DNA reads TGCAGTGCTAGAGATGGGATCAGTAACACCGGGGGGCTGTTTTTT.

CDR3 residues: CASSPRGHMNTEAFF. CDR3 sequence (DNA): TGTGCCAGCAGCCCACGAGGACACATGAACACTGAAGCTTTCTTT. V gene TRBV5-4 combines with J gene TRBJ1-1, with D perhaps TRBD1 (5 bases). Germline V lookup: CDR1 SGHNT, CDR2 YYREEE (reference sequence). The germline V and J ends were trimmed by 4 bases and 0 bases, with 13 bases remaining between them. The CDR3 consists of 15 residues.

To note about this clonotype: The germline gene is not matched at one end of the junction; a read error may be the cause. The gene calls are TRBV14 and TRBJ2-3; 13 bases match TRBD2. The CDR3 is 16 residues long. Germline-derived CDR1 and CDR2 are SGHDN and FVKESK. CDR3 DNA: TGTGCCAGCGGCCACGGGACTAGCGGGACCATAACCACGCAGTATTTT. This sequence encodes CASGHGTSGTITTQYF. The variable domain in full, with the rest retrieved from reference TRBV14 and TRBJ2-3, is EAGVTQFPSHSVIEKGQTVTLRCDPISGHDNLYWYRRVMGKEIKFLLHFVKESKQDESGMPNNRFLAERTGGTYSTLKVQPAELEDSGVYFCASGHGTSGTITTQYFGPGTRLTVL.

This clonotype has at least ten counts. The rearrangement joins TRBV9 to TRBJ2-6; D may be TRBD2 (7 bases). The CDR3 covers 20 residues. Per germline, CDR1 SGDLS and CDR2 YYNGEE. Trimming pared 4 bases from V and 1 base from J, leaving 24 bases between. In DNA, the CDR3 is TGTGCCAGCAGCCCTCACTGGGGGGGCAGTCGGCCATCTGGGGCCAACGTCCTGACTTTC. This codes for CASSPHWGGSRPSGANVLTF.

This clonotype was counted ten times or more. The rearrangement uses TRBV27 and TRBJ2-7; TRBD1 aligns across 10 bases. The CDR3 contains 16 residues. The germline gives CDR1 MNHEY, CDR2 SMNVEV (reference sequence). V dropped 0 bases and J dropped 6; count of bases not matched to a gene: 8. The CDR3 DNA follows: TGTGCCAGCAGTTTATCGTCCCCGACAGGGGGCTTCGAGCAGTACTTC. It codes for CASSLSSPTGGFEQYF.

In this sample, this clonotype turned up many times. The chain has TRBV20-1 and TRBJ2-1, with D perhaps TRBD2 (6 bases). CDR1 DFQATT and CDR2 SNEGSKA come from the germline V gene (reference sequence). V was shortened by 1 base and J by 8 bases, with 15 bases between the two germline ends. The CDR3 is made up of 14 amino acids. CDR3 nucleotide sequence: TGCAGTGCTAGAGCGGAGGGCCCGGGGGATGAGCAGTTCTTC. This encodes CSARAEGPGDEQFF.

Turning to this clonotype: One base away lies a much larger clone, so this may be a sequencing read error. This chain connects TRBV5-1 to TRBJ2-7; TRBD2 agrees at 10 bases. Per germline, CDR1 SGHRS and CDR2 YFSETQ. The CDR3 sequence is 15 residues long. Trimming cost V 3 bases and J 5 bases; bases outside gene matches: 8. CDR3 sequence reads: CASSSLAGGLNEQYF. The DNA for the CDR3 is TGCGCCAGCAGCTCGTTAGCGGGAGGTCTCAACGAGCAGTACTTC.

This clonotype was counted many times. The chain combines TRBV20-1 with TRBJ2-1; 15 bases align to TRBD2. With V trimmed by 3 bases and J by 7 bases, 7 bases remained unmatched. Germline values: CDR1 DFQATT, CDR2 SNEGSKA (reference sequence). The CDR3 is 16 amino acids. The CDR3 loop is CSASSPGLAGGNEQFF. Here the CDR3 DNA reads TGCAGTGCTAGTTCCCCCGGACTAGCGGGAGGGAATGAGCAGTTCTTC.

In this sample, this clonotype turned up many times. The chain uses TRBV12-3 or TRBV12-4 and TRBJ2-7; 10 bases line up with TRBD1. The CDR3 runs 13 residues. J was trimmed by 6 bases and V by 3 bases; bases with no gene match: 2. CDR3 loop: CASSLTGGVEQYF. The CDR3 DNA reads TGTGCCAGCAGTTTGACAGGGGGCGTCGAGCAGTACTTC.

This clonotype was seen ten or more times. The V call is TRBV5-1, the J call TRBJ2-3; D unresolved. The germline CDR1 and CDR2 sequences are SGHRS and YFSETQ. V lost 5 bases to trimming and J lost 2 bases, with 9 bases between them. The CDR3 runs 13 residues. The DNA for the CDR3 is TGCGCCAGCAGAGGTTCGGCCACAGATACGCAGTATTTT. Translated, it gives CASRGSATDTQYF.

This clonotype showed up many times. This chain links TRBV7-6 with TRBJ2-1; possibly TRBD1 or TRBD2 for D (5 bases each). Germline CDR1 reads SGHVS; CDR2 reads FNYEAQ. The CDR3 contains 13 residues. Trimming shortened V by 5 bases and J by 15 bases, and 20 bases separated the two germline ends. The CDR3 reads CASSHNQRGVVFF. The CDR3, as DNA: TGTGCCAGCAGCCACAACCAACGAGGGGTGGTGTTCTTC. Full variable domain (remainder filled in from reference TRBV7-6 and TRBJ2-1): GAGVSQSPRYKVTKRGQDVALRCDPISGHVSLYWYRQALGQGPEFLTYFNYEAQQDKSGLPNDRFSAERPEGSISTLTIQRTEQRDSAMYRCASSHNQRGVVFFGPGTRLTVL.

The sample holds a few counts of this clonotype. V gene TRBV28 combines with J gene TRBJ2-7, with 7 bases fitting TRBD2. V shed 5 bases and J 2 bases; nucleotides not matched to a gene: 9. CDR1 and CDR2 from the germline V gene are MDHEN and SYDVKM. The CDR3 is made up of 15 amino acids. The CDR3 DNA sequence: TGTGCCAGCAGTCCCCCAGCGGGAAGGGCCTACGAGCAGTACTTC. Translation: CASSPPAGRAYEQYF.

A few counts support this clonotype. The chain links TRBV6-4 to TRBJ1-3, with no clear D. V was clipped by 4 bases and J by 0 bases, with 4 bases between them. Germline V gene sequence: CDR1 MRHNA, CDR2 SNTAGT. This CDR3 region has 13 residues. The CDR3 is CASSVSSGNTIYF. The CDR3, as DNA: TGTGCCAGCAGTGTAAGCTCTGGAAACACCATATATTTT.

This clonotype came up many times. CDR3 DNA: TGCGCCAGCAGCCCCCGAGGCAGCACAGATACGCAGTATTTT. Its translation: CASSPRGSTDTQYF. The rearrangement joins TRBV4-1 to TRBJ2-3; D remains unclear. CDR1 is MGHRA, CDR2 YSYEKL, per germline. Trimming took off 4 bases at V and 0 bases at J, with 8 bases between the two ends. This CDR3 has 14 residues.

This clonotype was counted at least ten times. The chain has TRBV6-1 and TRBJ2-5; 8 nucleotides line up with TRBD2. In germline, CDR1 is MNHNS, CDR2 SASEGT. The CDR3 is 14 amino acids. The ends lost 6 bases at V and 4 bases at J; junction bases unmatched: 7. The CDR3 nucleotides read TGTGCCAGCAGAACACTAGCGGTTTCAGAGACCCAGTACTTC. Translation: CASRTLAVSETQYF.

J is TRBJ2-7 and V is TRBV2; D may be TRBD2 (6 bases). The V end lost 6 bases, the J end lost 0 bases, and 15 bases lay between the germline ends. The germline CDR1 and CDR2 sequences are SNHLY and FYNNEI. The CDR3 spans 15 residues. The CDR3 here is CASRPRASASYEQYF. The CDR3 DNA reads TGTGCCAGCAGGCCAAGGGCTAGCGCCTCCTACGAGCAGTACTTC.

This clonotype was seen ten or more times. CDR3 sequence reads: CASSPRDSVSRELFF. In DNA, the CDR3 is TGTGCCAGCAGCCCCCGGGACTCCGTTTCCCGGGAGCTGTTTTTT. V and J are TRBV7-8 and TRBJ2-2, with a weak D call TRBD2 (6 bases). CDR1 and CDR2 (germline): SGHVS, FQNEAQ. Trimming took 5 bases from V and 9 from J, leaving 19 bases between them. CDR3 length: 15 amino acids.

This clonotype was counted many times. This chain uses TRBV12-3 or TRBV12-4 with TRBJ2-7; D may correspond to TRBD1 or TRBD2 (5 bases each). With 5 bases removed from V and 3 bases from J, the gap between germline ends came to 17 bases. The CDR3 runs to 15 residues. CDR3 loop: CASSDGTVNRYEQYF. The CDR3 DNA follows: TGTGCCAGCAGTGACGGGACCGTGAACCGCTACGAGCAGTACTTC.

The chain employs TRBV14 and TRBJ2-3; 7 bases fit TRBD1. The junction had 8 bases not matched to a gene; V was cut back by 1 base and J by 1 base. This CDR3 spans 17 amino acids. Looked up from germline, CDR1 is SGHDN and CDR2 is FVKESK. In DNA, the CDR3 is TGTGCCAGCAGCCAAGGGCTTAGAGGGGGCGGCACAGATACGCAGTATTTT. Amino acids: CASSQGLRGGGTDTQYF.

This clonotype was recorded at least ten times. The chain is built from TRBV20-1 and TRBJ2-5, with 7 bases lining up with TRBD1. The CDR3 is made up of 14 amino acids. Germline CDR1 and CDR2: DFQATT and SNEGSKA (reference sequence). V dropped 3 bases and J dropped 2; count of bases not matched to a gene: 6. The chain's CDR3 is CSASRDSRQETQYF. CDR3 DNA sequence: TGCAGTGCTAGCCGGGACAGCCGTCAAGAGACCCAGTACTTC.

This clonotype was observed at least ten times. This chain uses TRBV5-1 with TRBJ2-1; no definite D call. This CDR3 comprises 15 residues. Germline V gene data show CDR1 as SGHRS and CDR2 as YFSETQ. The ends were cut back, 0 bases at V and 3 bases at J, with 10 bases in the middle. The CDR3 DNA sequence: TGCGCCAGCAGCTTGGACGGATCGAACTACAATGAGCAGTTCTTC. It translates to CASSLDGSNYNEQFF.

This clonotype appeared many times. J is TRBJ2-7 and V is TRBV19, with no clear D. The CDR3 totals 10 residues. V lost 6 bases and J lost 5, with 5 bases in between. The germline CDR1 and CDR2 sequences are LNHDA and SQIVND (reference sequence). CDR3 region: CASRDDEQYF. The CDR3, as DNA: TGTGCCAGTAGGGACGACGAGCAGTACTTC.